These 22 T cell receptor beta chains were sequenced from one sample in a study of beta chain features in type 1 diabetes. Study-level findings and limits: People with Type 1 diabetes carried modestly yet significantly shorter TCRB CDR3s in all four CD4+ subsets.

Reverse transcribing all isolated RNA meant expressed TCRB transcripts were sequenced. Using immunoSEQ multiplex PCR, the repertoire was profiled, and TCRdb retains in-frame clones only, with some absent. This sample has roughly 150,000 clones, with around 7.9% found just once. For these TCRs, the target antigens are not known. The sample consisted of central memory CD4+ T cells from blood. The receptors originated from a man aged 18-30 years with type 1 diabetes.

This clone was seen ten or more times. The chain has TRBV11-2 and TRBJ2-1; maybe TRBD1 (6 bases). The germline gives CDR1 SGHAT, CDR2 FQNNGV. The CDR3 totals 14 residues. The V and J ends lost 5 bases and 10 bases respectively, with 18 bases between them. CDR3 DNA sequence: TGTGCCAGCAGCCGAGTTGTACAGGGCGGCGAGCAGTTCTTC. It yields the protein CASSRVVQGGEQFF.

This clone was detected many times. This chain uses TRBV6-5 with TRBJ1-1, with D maybe TRBD1 (6 bases). CDR1 and CDR2 (germline): MNHEY, SVGAGI. Trimming took off 6 bases at V and 6 bases at J, with 11 bases between the two ends. The CDR3 sequence is 12 residues long. CDR3 sequence: CASSMTGSEAFF. For the CDR3, the DNA is TGTGCCAGCAGCATGACAGGATCTGAAGCTTTCTTT.

There are a few counts of this clone. J is TRBJ2-2 and V is TRBV19; D is perhaps TRBD1 (6 bases). Trimming pared 6 bases from V and 1 base from J, leaving 6 bases between. The CDR3 has 13 residues. Germline assignment: CDR1 LNHDA and CDR2 SQIVND (reference sequence). The DNA of the CDR3 is TGTGCCAGTAGGGGACAGAACACCGGGGAGCTGTTTTTT. Protein sequence: CASRGQNTGELFF.

This clone has more than one count but fewer than ten. The genes are TRBV19 and TRBJ1-5; tentatively, D is TRBD1 (6 bases). The CDR3 contains 13 residues. Between the trimmed V and J ends, which lost 6 bases and 4 bases, there was a span of 10 bases. Germline-derived CDR1 and CDR2 are LNHDA and SQIVND (reference sequence). CDR3 DNA sequence: TGTGCCAGTAGGGGACACAGAAATCAGCCCCAGCATTTT. Encoded protein: CASRGHRNQPQHF.

J is TRBJ1-5 and V is TRBV28; 9 bases fit TRBD1. V was clipped by 3 bases and J by 9 bases; unmatched bases: 3. The germline CDR1 and CDR2 sequences are MDHEN and SYDVKM. The CDR3 has 13 amino acids. The CDR3 reads CASSFGTGRPQHF. The CDR3 DNA sequence: TGTGCCAGCAGTTTCGGGACAGGGAGGCCCCAGCATTTT.

CDR3 coding DNA: TGTGCCAGCAGCTTAGGACTAGCAAACACCGGGGAGCTGTTTTTT. It codes for CASSLGLANTGELFF. The J gene is TRBJ2-2, the V gene TRBV7-9, with 7 bases matching TRBD2. Unmatched junction bases numbered 1, after V lost 1 base and J lost 2 bases. The germline V gene encodes CDR1 SEHNR and CDR2 FQNEAQ (reference sequence). The CDR3 extends over 15 amino acids.

The CDR3 region is CASSVAHIPSKEETQYF. CDR3 coding DNA: TGTGCCAGCAGCGTAGCTCATATCCCATCTAAAGAAGAGACCCAGTACTTC. The chain couples TRBV9 to TRBJ2-5; no firm D call. V was trimmed by 0 bases and J by 3 bases, leaving 18 bases between them. Germline-derived CDR1 and CDR2 are SGDLS and YYNGEE. The CDR3 consists of 17 residues.

This clone was observed a handful of times. This chain joins TRBV5-1 and TRBJ2-3, with D tentatively TRBD2 (6 bases). CDR1 is SGHRS, CDR2 YFSETQ, per germline. V was cut by 2 bases and J by 2 bases, with 12 bases left in between. The CDR3 has 15 residues. The CDR3 loop reads CASSFLAGYTDTQYF. The CDR3 DNA sequence: TGCGCCAGCAGCTTTCTCGCGGGATACACAGATACGCAGTATTTT.

The genes are TRBV11-2 and TRBJ2-4; 7 bases align to TRBD2. This CDR3 has 17 amino acids. Germline CDR1 is SGHAT and CDR2 is FQNNGV. V shed 2 bases, J shed 2 bases, and the junction held 9 bases outside the gene matches. CDR3 sequence reads: CASSLMGGSNSKNIQYF. The CDR3 DNA sequence: TGTGCCAGCAGCTTAATGGGCGGGAGTAATTCCAAAAACATTCAGTACTTC.

This rearrangement joins TRBV28 to TRBJ2-7; maybe TRBD1 (6 bases). V was pared by 6 bases and J by 0 bases, with 18 bases between. The CDR3 totals 16 residues. The germline V gene has CDR1 MDHEN and CDR2 SYDVKM. The CDR3 region is CASRPQGRQYSYEQYF. In nucleotides, the CDR3 is TGTGCCAGCAGACCACAGGGACGACAGTACTCCTACGAGCAGTACTTC. Supplemented by reference TRBV28 and TRBJ2-7, the full variable domain reads DVKVTQSSRYLVKRTGEKVFLECVQDMDHENMFWYRQDPGLGLRLIYFSYDVKMKEKGDIPEGYSVSREKKERFSLILESASTNQTSMYLCASRPQGRQYSYEQYFGPGTRLTVT.

This clone has a handful of counts. The rearrangement uses TRBV7-9 and TRBJ2-6, with a tentative D call TRBD1 (5 bases). Germline assignment: CDR1 SEHNR and CDR2 FQNEAQ (reference sequence). The CDR3 loop spans 17 amino acids. V lost 5 bases and J lost 0, with 14 bases in between. DNA of the CDR3: TGTGCCAGCAGCCAGGGTTCGGTACGCTCTGGGGCCAACGTCCTGACTTTC. Translating gives CASSQGSVRSGANVLTF.

The rearrangement uses TRBV28 and TRBJ1-5; 8 nucleotides align to TRBD1. CDR1 and CDR2 from the germline V gene are MDHEN and SYDVKM. The CDR3 is 13 amino acids. The junction had 6 bases not matched to a gene; V was cut back by 8 bases and J by 6 bases. CDR3: CASLGQGGQPQHF. As DNA, the CDR3 is TGTGCCAGCCTCGGACAGGGTGGTCAGCCCCAGCATTTT.

Only a few counts were recorded for this clone. V and J are TRBV6-5 and TRBJ2-3; 8 positions agree with TRBD1. Germline CDR1 reads MNHEY; CDR2 reads SVGAGI. CDR3 length: 14 amino acids. The V and J ends lost 2 bases and 9 bases, in that order; junction bases with no gene match: 7. The CDR3 is CASSYAPGGTTQYF. CDR3 DNA: TGTGCCAGCAGTTACGCTCCAGGGGGCACGACGCAGTATTTT.

This clone was observed many times. This chain uses TRBV7-9 with TRBJ2-7; D possibly corresponds to TRBD1 (6 bases). Trimming left V 11 bases short and J 6 bases short, with 20 bases between. Germline loops: CDR1 SEHNR, CDR2 FQNEAQ (reference sequence). This CDR3 contains 13 residues. In DNA, the CDR3 is TGTGCCGGACAAAAACAGGGCGCAGCCGAGCAGTACTTC. This sequence encodes CAGQKQGAAEQYF.

V gene TRBV18 combines with J gene TRBJ2-7; D is undetermined. The CDR3 runs to 12 residues. The germline CDR1 and CDR2 sequences are KGHSH and LQKENI. The V gene lost 2 bases and the J gene lost 3 bases, with 5 bases spanning the gap. The CDR3 DNA follows: TGTGCCAGCTCACCAAGCAACTACGAGCAGTACTTC. This translates into CASSPSNYEQYF.

J is TRBJ2-7 and V is TRBV14, with a weak D call TRBD2 (6 bases). Trimming left V 1 base short and J 0 bases short, with 10 bases between. The CDR3 has 15 residues. Per the germline V gene, CDR1 is SGHDN and CDR2 is FVKESK. The CDR3 coding sequence is TGTGCCAGCAGCCAAGGGCAGGACTACTCCTACGAGCAGTACTTC. Amino acid sequence: CASSQGQDYSYEQYF.

This clone came up a few times. J is TRBJ2-7 and V is TRBV7-9, with a tentative D call TRBD1 (5 bases). Per germline, CDR1 SEHNR and CDR2 FQNEAQ (reference sequence). Trimming removed 4 bases from V and 2 bases from J, with 9 bases in between. CDR3 length: 13 residues. The CDR3 region has the DNA TGTGCCAGCAGCTCGCAGGGTACCTACGAGCAGTACTTC. Encoded protein: CASSSQGTYEQYF.

The chain carries TRBV20-1 and TRBJ2-7; weak D call: TRBD2 (6 bases). Germline loops: CDR1 DFQATT, CDR2 SNEGSKA (reference sequence). Trimming removed 5 bases from V and 10 bases from J, with 15 bases in between. CDR3 length: 11 residues. In nucleotides, the CDR3 is TGCAGTGCTCTACTAGCTCCCCGCCAGTACTTC. Protein product: CSALLAPRQYF.

The table lists this clone with a few counts. The chain joins TRBV7-2 to TRBJ2-2; TRBD1 might be the D (5 bases). This CDR3 spans 14 amino acids. CDR1 SGHTA and CDR2 FQGNSA come from the germline V gene. The ends were cut back, 6 bases at V and 2 bases at J, with 10 bases in the middle. The CDR3 sequence is CASSRDRNTGELFF. CDR3 DNA sequence: TGTGCCAGCAGTCGCGACAGAAACACCGGGGAGCTGTTTTTT.

This clone was seen a handful of times. V is TRBV5-1 and J is TRBJ2-1; 10 bases align to TRBD2. CDR3 length: 16 residues. Germline trimming cut 2 bases from V and 4 bases from J; bases unmatched to any gene: 6. The germline gives CDR1 SGHRS, CDR2 YFSETQ. Here the CDR3 reads CASSLQAGGQYNEQFF. CDR3 coding DNA: TGCGCCAGCAGCTTACAAGCGGGGGGGCAGTACAATGAGCAGTTCTTC.

This clone has only a few counts. V and J are TRBV7-9 and TRBJ1-5, with 11 bases fitting TRBD1. Germline assignment: CDR1 SEHNR and CDR2 FQNEAQ (reference sequence). J gave up 10 bases and V 5 bases, and 4 bases lay outside the gene matches. The length of the CDR3 is 13 residues. The CDR3 sequence is CASSPDRGHPQHF. For the CDR3, the DNA is TGTGCCAGCAGCCCGGACAGGGGGCATCCCCAGCATTTT. Based on the CDR3 plus reference TRBV7-9 and TRBJ1-5, the full variable domain is DTGVSQNPRHKITKRGQNVTFRCDPISEHNRLYWYRQTLGQGPEFLTYFQNEAQLEKSRLLSDRFSAERPKGSFSTLEIQRTEQGDSAMYLCASSPDRGHPQHFGDGTRLSIL.

This clone has at least ten counts. J is TRBJ1-5 and V is TRBV30, with 7 bases fitting TRBD1. The trim removed 2 bases at V and 6 bases at J, leaving 7 bases unmatched. The CDR3 length is 14 residues. CDR1 is GTSNPN, CDR2 SVGIG, per germline (reference sequence). The CDR3 reads CAWSPLTGSQPQHF. The CDR3 DNA sequence: TGTGCCTGGAGTCCCCTGACAGGGAGTCAGCCCCAGCATTTT.